One and the same sample provided the 3 T cell receptor beta chains below, sequenced in a study of PD-L1 blockade in urothelial cancer. Libraries were prepared by immunoSEQ multiplex PCR; TCRdb keeps only in-frame clonotypes and omits some of them. This table has about 76,000 clones, roughly 90% appearing once. The time point denotes: peripheral blood 6 weeks after treatment start. The material was PBMCs, obtained around atezolizumab (anti-PD-L1) treatment. Receptor source: an elderly woman with urothelial cancer.

The rearrangement uses TRBV25-1 and TRBJ2-7; D perhaps matches TRBD2 (5 bases). This CDR3 has 15 amino acids. Trimming stripped 3 bases from V and 2 bases from J, with 14 bases between. The germline V gene has CDR1 MGHDK and CDR2 SYGVNS. CDR3 sequence reads: CASSDPGILAYEQYF. The CDR3 coding sequence is TGTGCCAGCAGTGACCCCGGGATCTTAGCCTACGAGCAGTACTTC.

The V and J genes are TRBV9 and TRBJ2-1, with D maybe TRBD1 (5 bases). In germline, CDR1 is SGDLS, CDR2 YYNGEE. V was pared by 4 bases and J by 5 bases, with 16 bases between. This CDR3 has 15 residues. CDR3 DNA sequence: TGTGCCAGCAGCTTGACGACGACAGCCCACAATGAGCAGTTCTTC. As protein: CASSLTTTAHNEQFF.

The chain recombines TRBV11-2 with TRBJ1-2; TRBD1 matches 8 bases. CDR1 SGHAT and CDR2 FQNNGV come from the germline V gene. The CDR3 is 14 amino acids. With V trimmed by 2 bases and J by 5 bases, 4 bases remained unmatched. CDR3 residues: CASSLSTGGYGYTF. The DNA of the CDR3 is TGTGCCAGCAGCTTAAGTACAGGGGGATATGGCTACACCTTC. The variable domain in full, with the rest retrieved from reference TRBV11-2 and TRBJ1-2, is EAGVAQSPRYKIIEKRQSVAFWCNPISGHATLYWYQQILGQGPKLLIQFQNNGVVDDSQLPKDRFSAERLKGVDSTLKIQPAKLEDSAVYLCASSLSTGGYGYTFGSGTRLTVV.